This TCR beta chain was recovered during a study of technical replicates of blood from a few donors. TCRdb keeps only in-frame clones here, not all; method: immunoSEQ multiplex PCR. The sample carries 80,000 to 95,000 clones, around 94% recorded once. Germline assignment: CDR1 SGHVS and CDR2 FNYEAQ. The CDR3 totals 15 residues. V was clipped by 4 bases and J by 4 bases; unmatched bases: 6. This TCR was sampled from a human donor in good health. The J gene is TRBJ1-4, the V gene TRBV7-6; 7 nucleotides match TRBD1. Sequenced material: T cells isolated from PBMCs. The CDR3 coding sequence is TGTGCCAGCAGCTCATGGGACAGAAATAATGAAAAACTGTTTTTT. Translated: CASSSWDRNNEKLFF.